One sample yielded the 26 T cell receptor beta chains listed below, sequenced in a study of T cell repertoires in cytomegalovirus infection. TCRdb used MiXCR to reprocess the reads, holding one entry per CDR3 protein. The sample contains around 240,000 distinct CDR3 sequences, 22% of which appear only once. Material: CD8+ T cells from PBMCs. The receptors stem from a human donor in good health (CMV status not recorded). Some clones in this sample may be carry-over from other donors' samples.

V and J are TRBV20-1 and TRBJ2-2; 7 positions match TRBD1. Germline-derived CDR1 and CDR2 are DFQATT and SNEGSKA (reference sequence). This CDR3 is 12 amino acids long. With V trimmed by 6 bases and J by 3 bases, 1 base remained unmatched. CDR3 in DNA: TGCAGTGCCGGGACAGACACCGGGGAGCTGTTTTTT. This gives the protein CSAGTDTGELFF.

The chain has TRBV4-1 and TRBJ2-5; D is perhaps TRBD2 (6 bases). CDR1 and CDR2 (germline): MGHRA, YSYEKL. Trimming pared 0 bases from V and 4 bases from J, leaving 9 bases between. This CDR3 has 14 residues. The CDR3 nucleotides read TGCGCCAGCAGCCAAGAGCCGGGGGTAGAGACCCAGTACTTC. It specifies CASSQEPGVETQYF.

In its sample, this clonotype was seen many times. The chain uses TRBV6-5 and TRBJ2-3; TRBD2 agrees at 8 bases. The CDR3 is 16 residues long. The trim removed 2 bases at V and 2 bases at J, leaving 6 bases unmatched. The V gene's germline CDR1 is MNHEY and CDR2 SVGAGI. The chain's CDR3 is CASSYMGGGLTDTQYF. The CDR3 DNA reads as TGTGCCAGCAGTTACATGGGCGGGGGGCTCACAGATACGCAGTATTTT.

The genes are TRBV4-3 and TRBJ2-1, with 8 bases aligning to TRBD1. Germline lookup yields CDR1 LGHNA and CDR2 YSLEER. The CDR3 contains 16 residues. J was trimmed by 4 bases and V by 1 base; bases with no gene match: 6. CDR3 coding DNA: TGCGCCAGCAGCCAAGTGACAGGGGCCACATACAATGAGCAGTTCTTC. As protein: CASSQVTGATYNEQFF.

The rearrangement joins TRBV7-9 to TRBJ2-1; TRBD1 matches 8 bases. Germline V gene lookup returns CDR1 SEHNR and CDR2 FQNEAQ (reference sequence). The CDR3 is 15 residues long. V gave up 1 base and J gave up 6 bases; unmatched junction bases: 5. The CDR3 region has the DNA TGTGCCAGCAGCTTAGTCCGGACAGGGACCAATGAGCAGTTCTTC. Amino acids: CASSLVRTGTNEQFF. Full variable domain (outside the CDR3, taken from reference TRBV7-9 and TRBJ2-1): DTGVSQNPRHKITKRGQNVTFRCDPISEHNRLYWYRQTLGQGPEFLTYFQNEAQLEKSRLLSDRFSAERPKGSFSTLEIQRTEQGDSAMYLCASSLVRTGTNEQFFGPGTRLTVL.

This clonotype was detected only a few times. The CDR3 sequence is CASSLSYPVAGVVRETQYF. In nucleotides, the CDR3 is TGTGCCAGCAGTTTATCGTACCCAGTAGCGGGGGTCGTGAGAGAGACCCAGTACTTC. V usage is TRBV28 and J usage is TRBJ2-5, with TRBD2 matching over 9 bases. With 1 base clipped from V and 4 bases from J, the junction kept 16 bases outside the gene matches. This CDR3 contains 19 residues. Germline V gene data show CDR1 as MDHEN and CDR2 as SYDVKM.

The chain carries TRBV29-1 and TRBJ1-2, with D maybe TRBD1 (5 bases). Germline values: CDR1 SQVTM, CDR2 ANQGSEA. V lost 0 bases and J 5 bases, leaving 22 bases between the germline ends. The CDR3 runs 17 residues. DNA of the CDR3: TGCAGCGTTGAAGATCAGGGTCCTATATCACGAGGATATGGCTACACCTTC. Protein product: CSVEDQGPISRGYGYTF. The variable domain in full, completed from reference TRBV29-1 and TRBJ1-2, reads SAVISQKPSRDICQRGTSLTIQCQVDSQVTMMFWYRQQPGQSLTLIATANQGSEATYESGFVIDKFPISRPNLTFSTLTVSNMSPEDSSIYLCSVEDQGPISRGYGYTFGSGTRLTVV.

In DNA, the CDR3 is TGTGCCAGCAGCTTAACGGGGAATGAAGCTTTCTTT. Amino acid sequence: CASSLTGNEAFF. The rearrangement joins TRBV7-6 to TRBJ1-1; D is unclear. CDR3 length: 12 amino acids. CDR1 is SGHVS and CDR2 is FNYEAQ in the germline V gene. Trimming left V 2 bases short and J 7 bases short, with 8 bases between.

This clonotype has more than one count but fewer than ten. The V gene is TRBV29-1, the J gene TRBJ2-1; 7 bases line up with TRBD1. The V gene end was trimmed by 7 bases and the J gene end by 2 bases; junction bases not matched to a gene: 5. Germline CDR1 is SQVTM and CDR2 is ANQGSEA. The length of the CDR3 is 13 residues. The CDR3 sequence: CSGVGGAYNEQFF. The CDR3 DNA reads as TGCAGCGGTGTAGGGGGCGCCTACAATGAGCAGTTCTTC.

This clonotype was seen many times. The chain carries TRBV7-2 and TRBJ1-1, with no clear D. Trimming removed 1 base from V and 0 bases from J, with 6 bases in between. The germline gives CDR1 SGHTA, CDR2 FQGNSA. CDR3 size: 14 residues. The CDR3 nucleotides are TGTGCCAGCAGCTTAGAAATCATGAACACTGAAGCTTTCTTT. Protein sequence: CASSLEIMNTEAFF. The complete variable domain, with remaining parts taken from reference TRBV7-2 and TRBJ1-1, reads GAGVSQSPSNKVTEKGKDVELRCDPISGHTALYWYRQSLGQGLEFLIYFQGNSAPDKSGLPSDRFSAERTGGSVSTLTIQRTQQEDSAVYLCASSLEIMNTEAFFGQGTRLTVV.

This clonotype was observed many times. The chain uses TRBV7-2 and TRBJ1-5; 7 bases line up with TRBD1. The ends lost 5 bases at V and 3 bases at J; junction bases unmatched: 7. The germline V gene encodes CDR1 SGHTA and CDR2 FQGNSA. The CDR3 is made up of 15 amino acids. CDR3 nucleotides: TGTGCCAGCAGCCGAACGGACAGGATCAATCAGCCCCAGCATTTT. As protein: CASSRTDRINQPQHF. Full variable domain (outside the CDR3, taken from reference TRBV7-2 and TRBJ1-5): GAGVSQSPSNKVTEKGKDVELRCDPISGHTALYWYRQSLGQGLEFLIYFQGNSAPDKSGLPSDRFSAERTGGSVSTLTIQRTQQEDSAVYLCASSRTDRINQPQHFGDGTRLSIL.

This sequence joins TRBV7-2 and TRBJ1-5; no clear D. Germline V CDR1 and CDR2: SGHTA, FQGNSA. CDR3 size: 18 residues. Between the trimmed V and J ends, which lost 4 bases and 2 bases, there was a span of 21 bases. CDR3 coding DNA: TGTGCCAGCAGCTCCAACCCGGACCTCCTAACTGGCAATCAGCCCCAGCATTTT. The encoded protein is CASSSNPDLLTGNQPQHF.

This clonotype was recorded many times. The rearrangement uses TRBV7-2 and TRBJ2-7, with 8 bases lining up with TRBD2. The CDR3 totals 17 residues. Germline V gene sequence: CDR1 SGHTA, CDR2 FQGNSA. J was trimmed by 0 bases and V by 5 bases; bases with no gene match: 12. In nucleotides, the CDR3 is TGTGCCAGCAGCCCTCGAACTAGCGGTGGTAGCTCCTACGAGCAGTACTTC. It translates to CASSPRTSGGSSYEQYF.

In this sample, this clonotype turned up a few times. This chain joins TRBV7-2 and TRBJ1-3, with D hard to call. Trimming took off 2 bases at V and 0 bases at J, with 8 bases between the two ends. The germline CDR1 and CDR2 sequences are SGHTA and FQGNSA. The CDR3 totals 15 residues. The CDR3 nucleotides are TGTGCCAGCAGCTTAAACAGCTTCTCTGGAAACACCATATATTTT. This sequence encodes CASSLNSFSGNTIYF.

This clonotype showed up just a few times. V gene TRBV28 combines with J gene TRBJ2-5, with D unclear. Germline CDR1 is MDHEN and CDR2 is SYDVKM. The CDR3 totals 13 residues. The ends were cut back, 8 bases at V and 1 base at J, with 11 bases in the middle. The CDR3 DNA reads TGTGCCAGCTCAAGTCACTTCCAAGAGACCCAGTACTTC. Amino acids: CASSSHFQETQYF.

The chain carries TRBV11-2 and TRBJ2-1; TRBD1 might be the D (6 bases). The CDR3 covers 14 residues. V lost 5 bases, J lost 8 bases, and 16 bases lay in between. The germline CDR1 and CDR2 sequences are SGHAT and FQNNGV. Written as DNA, the CDR3 is TGTGCCAGCAGCCCCCCCGGGACACTCGATGAGCAGTTCTTC. This encodes CASSPPGTLDEQFF.

The table lists this clonotype with a few counts. The rearrangement joins TRBV2 to TRBJ2-2; D may be TRBD2 (5 bases). The V end lost 3 bases, the J end lost 5 bases, and 13 bases lay between the germline ends. The CDR3 totals 15 residues. CDR1 is SNHLY, CDR2 FYNNEI, per germline. In nucleotides, the CDR3 is TGTGCCAGCAGTGACACCCAGAGGAGGACCGGGGAGCTGTTTTTT. Translating gives CASSDTQRRTGELFF.

This clonotype was observed a few times. The chain links TRBV30 to TRBJ1-1; D is perhaps TRBD1 (5 bases). This CDR3 region has 15 residues. Per the germline V gene, CDR1 is GTSNPN and CDR2 is SVGIG (reference sequence). V was cut by 2 bases and J by 0 bases, with 13 bases left in between. CDR3 coding DNA: TGTGCCTGGAGTCCCGGGACGGGAATGAACACTGAAGCTTTCTTT. Encoded protein: CAWSPGTGMNTEAFF.

The table lists this clonotype with many counts. This sequence joins TRBV7-2 and TRBJ2-7; 8 bases match TRBD2. Germline loops: CDR1 SGHTA, CDR2 FQGNSA. V shed 1 base and J 6 bases; nucleotides not matched to a gene: 5. The CDR3 runs 14 residues. The CDR3 protein is CASSLGLGRAEQYF. The CDR3 DNA is TGTGCCAGCAGCTTAGGGCTCGGGAGGGCCGAGCAGTACTTC.

For this clonotype: A read error may produce the germline difference seen at one junction end. This chain joins TRBV7-2 and TRBJ2-1; weak D call: TRBD2 (7 bases). The CDR3 has 14 amino acids. CDR1 is SGHTA and CDR2 is FQGNSA in the germline V gene. The CDR3 nucleotides are TGTGCCAGCAACTTAGGGGGGGGGATCGATGAGCAGTTCTTC. Translating gives CASNLGGGIDEQFF.

The chain couples TRBV10-2 to TRBJ2-3, with D perhaps matching TRBD1 (6 bases). Germline V gene sequence: CDR1 WSHSY, CDR2 SAAADI. The length of the CDR3 is 13 residues. V was trimmed by 7 bases and J by 6 bases, leaving 14 bases between them. Written as DNA, the CDR3 is TGCGCCAGCAACAGGGCCCCCTGGGATACGCAGTATTTT. This sequence encodes CASNRAPWDTQYF.

This clonotype has at least ten counts. The chain joins TRBV7-9 to TRBJ2-3; D call uncertain. This CDR3 spans 15 amino acids. Trimming left V 5 bases short and J 0 bases short, with 12 bases between. Germline CDR1 reads SEHNR; CDR2 reads FQNEAQ (reference sequence). The CDR3: CASSDFRMSTDTQYF. CDR3 nucleotide sequence: TGTGCCAGCAGCGATTTTCGGATGAGCACAGATACGCAGTATTTT.

In this sample, this clonotype turned up many times. CDR3 region: CASSLTAGGSYNEQFF. The CDR3 bases are TGTGCCAGCAGCTTAACAGCGGGGGGCTCCTACAATGAGCAGTTCTTC. The genes are TRBV7-2 and TRBJ2-1; 9 bases match TRBD2. The CDR3 is 16 residues long. Trimming at V came to 2 bases and at J to 0 bases, leaving 2 bases not matched to a gene. Germline V gene sequence: CDR1 SGHTA, CDR2 FQGNSA.

The chain couples TRBV19 to TRBJ1-1; possible D gene TRBD1, 6 bases. V lost 3 bases to trimming and J lost 1 base, with 18 bases between them. CDR3 length equals 17 residues. The germline CDR1 and CDR2 sequences are LNHDA and SQIVND (reference sequence). CDR3: CASSILGGELPNTEAFF. CDR3 coding DNA: TGTGCCAGTAGTATCCTAGGGGGGGAACTTCCGAACACTGAAGCTTTCTTT.

At least ten counts were recorded for this clonotype. The V and J genes are TRBV6-4 and TRBJ2-1; possible D gene TRBD2, 6 bases. This CDR3 comprises 16 residues. V dropped 2 bases and J dropped 2 bases, with 13 bases sitting between them. Per the germline V gene, CDR1 is MRHNA and CDR2 is SNTAGT. In nucleotides, the CDR3 is TGTGCCAGCAGTGACACGGGGGTATGGGCCTACAATGAGCAGTTCTTC. It is translated as CASSDTGVWAYNEQFF.

A single count supports this clonotype. A read error is possible here, since a much larger clone lies one base away. The chain recombines TRBV7-6 with TRBJ2-6, with 8 bases fitting TRBD1. CDR1 SGHVS and CDR2 FNYEAQ come from the germline V gene. CDR3 length: 20 residues. The CDR3 coding sequence is TGTGCCAGCAGCTTAGTGGGGCAGGGGGCGCCTACTTCGGGGGCCAACTTCCTGACTTTC. It is translated as CASSLVGQGAPTSGANFLTF.